Given below is one TCR beta chain in context. This record comes from a study of blood T cell repertoires in COVID-19. About the research overall: The samples span acute and convalescent COVID-19 from the United States, Italy and Spain.

Deletions cut 3 bases from V and 4 bases from J, with 7 bases between. This CDR3 spans 13 amino acids. Germline loops: CDR1 MNHNS, CDR2 SASEGT. In the authors' workflow: Amplification with reference gene primers provided the estimates of nucleated cell counts. Method: immunoSEQ multiplex PCR; TCRdb's copy keeps in-frame clones and lacks some. The V and J calls and clone size were taken over from that table, and D and trimming were inferred from the DNA. The sample records roughly 140,000 clones, 75% to 85% being singletons. The V call is TRBV6-1, the J call TRBJ1-5, with a weak D call TRBD1 (5 bases). The TCR comes from an elderly woman with acute or convalescent COVID-19. Sample: peripheral blood. CDR3 bases: TGTGCCAGCAGTGATCAGGGAAATCAGCCCCAGCATTTT. This translates into CASSDQGNQPQHF.